What follows describes a single T cell receptor (beta chain). This sample was taken from a study of control samples from healthy donors and cancer patients. The repertoire was sequenced with immunoSEQ multiplex PCR; TCRdb's copy has only in-frame clones and lacks some. This repertoire shows 110,000 or so clones, around four fifths found once; its top ten account for approximately 7%. Trimming left V 4 bases short and J 0 bases short, with 6 bases between. This CDR3 comprises 13 residues. In germline, CDR1 is SQVTM, CDR2 ANQGSEA. Sequencing used blood. V gene TRBV29-1 combines with J gene TRBJ2-2; no clear D. The sequence was obtained from a man aged 18 to 29 in good health. This CDR3 reads CSVAAANTGELFF. The CDR3 DNA reads TGCAGCGTTGCCGCCGCGAACACCGGGGAGCTGTTTTTT.